Reported below is one TCR beta chain. Its antigen is undetermined. The treatment: some 20 received Ad26.COV2.S at low or high dose, single or two shots; 5 received placebo; per-sample allocation not given. Day 63 after the first injection of vaccine or placebo was the sampling time. This adult donor, from Boston, was 18-55 years old. The data were obtained in a study of Ad26.COV2.S vaccination and SARS-CoV-2 variants. General study results and limits: Reported findings describe substantial breadth in spike-specific CD8+ and CD4+ T cell responses following vaccination. Those who received vaccine or placebo ended up with similar non-spike TCR breadth.

The J segment lost 1 base and the V segment lost 2 bases, leaving 9 bases of the junction unmatched. The CDR3 covers 18 residues. CDR1 is MNHEY, CDR2 SMNVEV, per germline (reference sequence). The method was immunoSEQ multiplex PCR; TCRdb's version includes in-frame clones alone and lacks a portion of them. Of around 300,000 clones detected, 88% appear once; the ten largest clones hold around 6.6%. The receptor was isolated from a person aged 18 to 65 who received the Ad26.COV2.S COVID-19 vaccine or a placebo. Sample: peripheral blood, taken in a trial of Ad26.COV2.S vaccine versus placebo. This chain links TRBV27 with TRBJ2-2; 8 nucleotides match TRBD1. CDR3 in amino acids: CASSLISQGAMNTGELFF. The DNA for the CDR3 is TGTGCCAGCAGTTTAATTAGCCAGGGGGCAATGAACACCGGGGAGCTGTTTTTT.